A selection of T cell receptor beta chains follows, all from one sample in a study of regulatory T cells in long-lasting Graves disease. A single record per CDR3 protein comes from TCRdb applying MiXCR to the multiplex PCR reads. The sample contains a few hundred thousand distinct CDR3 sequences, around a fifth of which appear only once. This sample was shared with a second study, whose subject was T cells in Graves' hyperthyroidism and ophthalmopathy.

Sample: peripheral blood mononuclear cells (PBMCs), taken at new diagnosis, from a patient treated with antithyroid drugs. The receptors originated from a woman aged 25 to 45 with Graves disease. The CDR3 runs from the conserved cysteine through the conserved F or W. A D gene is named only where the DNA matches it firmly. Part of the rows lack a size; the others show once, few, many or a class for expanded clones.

CDR3: CASSESRQGQSPLHF
DNA: TGCGCCAGCAGTGAGTCGAGGCAGGGTCAATCACCCCTCCACTTT
D: -
length: 15
size: many
J: TRBJ1-6
V: TRBV10-2

CDR3: CASKEAGGPNEQFF
DNA: TGCGCCAGCAAGGAAGCGGGGGGTCCTAATGAGCAGTTCTTC
D: TRBD2
length: 14
size: many
J: TRBJ2-1
V: TRBV10-2

CDR3: CASSTAAGQGDRAIYF
DNA: TGCGCCAGCAGTACCGCCGCGGGACAGGGGGACCGAGCCATATATTTT
D: TRBD1
length: 16
size: many
J: TRBJ1-3
V: TRBV5-1

CDR3: CASSAGQGNHEQYF
DNA: TGTGCCAGCAGTGCCGGACAGGGTAACCACGAGCAGTACTTC
D: TRBD1
length: 14
size: many
J: TRBJ2-7
V: TRBV6-4

CDR3: CASSLRAVNEQFF
DNA: TGTGCCAGCAGCTTAAGGGCCGTCAATGAGCAGTTCTTC
D: -
length: 13
size: many
J: TRBJ2-1
V: TRBV7-3

CDR3: CASSHGTRAGELFF
DNA: TGTGCCAGCAGCCATGGGACTAGGGCCGGGGAGCTGTTTTTT
D: TRBD2
length: 14
size: -
J: TRBJ2-2
V: TRBV3-1

CDR3: CASSLGSGRRYNEQFF
DNA: TGTGCCAGCAGCTTAGGGAGCGGGAGGCGCTACAATGAGCAGTTCTTC
D: TRBD2
length: 16
size: many
J: TRBJ2-1
V: TRBV11-2

CDR3: CASSERNTIYF
DNA: TGCGCCAGCAGTGAGAGAAACACCATATATTTT
D: -
length: 11
size: many
J: TRBJ1-3
V: TRBV10-2

CDR3: CATADRRDRSYEQYF
DNA: TGTGCCACCGCCGACCGCCGGGACAGATCCTACGAGCAGTACTTC
D: TRBD1
length: 15
size: -
J: TRBJ2-7
V: TRBV24-1

CDR3: CASSQDQGSSYNEQFF
DNA: TGTGCCAGCAGCCAAGATCAGGGGAGCTCCTACAATGAGCAGTTCTTC
D: -
length: 16
size: few
J: TRBJ2-1
V: TRBV4-2

CDR3: CARSYTDTQYF
DNA: TGTGCCCGCAGCTACACAGATACGCAGTATTTT
D: -
length: 11
size: few
J: TRBJ2-3
V: TRBV7-2

CDR3: CASSSLFGPGAPGEQYF
DNA: TGTGCCAGCAGCTCCCTTTTTGGTCCGGGGGCCCCGGGGGAGCAGTACTTC
D: -
length: 17
size: few
J: TRBJ2-7
V: TRBV13

CDR3: CASSIAGTRKHGYTF
DNA: TGTGCCAGCAGCATCGCCGGGACCCGAAAACATGGCTACACCTTC
D: -
length: 15
size: many
J: TRBJ1-2
V: TRBV5-4

CDR3: CASSLRVGTGPYNEQFF
DNA: TGTGCCAGCAGCTTACGCGTCGGGACAGGACCCTACAATGAGCAGTTCTTC
D: TRBD1
length: 17
size: many
J: TRBJ2-1
V: TRBV6-1

CDR3: CASRDRLAGVGVDTQYF
DNA: TGTGCCAGCAGGGATAGACTAGCGGGGGTCGGGGTAGATACGCAGTATTTT
D: TRBD2
length: 17
size: -
J: TRBJ2-3
V: TRBV12-3/TRBV12-4

CDR3: CASSIGGRDTEAFF
DNA: TGTGCCAGTAGTATAGGGGGCAGGGACACTGAAGCTTTCTTT
D: -
length: 14
size: -
J: TRBJ1-1
V: TRBV19

CDR3: CASRDLGLMGQYF
DNA: TGTGCCAGCAGAGACCTTGGACTCATGGGGCAGTATTTT
D: -
length: 13
size: many
J: TRBJ2-3
V: TRBV6-2/TRBV6-3

CDR3: CASSLTPGQGADEQFF
DNA: TGTGCCAGCAGTTTAACCCCGGGACAGGGGGCTGATGAGCAGTTCTTC
D: TRBD1
length: 16
size: -
J: TRBJ2-1
V: TRBV12-3/TRBV12-4

CDR3: CASSPVGSGSIKNIQYF
DNA: TGTGCCAGCAGTCCCGTCGGTAGCGGGAGTATCAAGAACATTCAGTACTTC
D: TRBD2
length: 17
size: few
J: TRBJ2-4
V: TRBV27

CDR3: CASTTGGGHTGELFF
DNA: TGTGCCAGCACCACGGGCGGGGGACACACCGGGGAGCTGTTTTTT
D: TRBD2
length: 15
size: many
J: TRBJ2-2
V: TRBV2

CDR3: CASSLKQGEGTEAFF
DNA: TGTGCCAGCAGTCTTAAACAGGGTGAGGGCACTGAAGCTTTCTTT
D: -
length: 15
size: many
J: TRBJ1-1
V: TRBV6-1

CDR3: CASSPAGTFPEAFF
DNA: TGTGCCAGCAGCCCAGCCGGGACATTCCCTGAAGCTTTCTTT
D: -
length: 14
size: many
J: TRBJ1-1
V: TRBV11-3

CDR3: CASSVTGVTGELFF
DNA: TGTGCCAGTAGTGTAACAGGGGTCACCGGGGAGCTGTTTTTT
D: TRBD1
length: 14
size: few
J: TRBJ2-2
V: TRBV19

CDR3: CASRLALGDTNQPQHF
DNA: TGTGCCAGCAGACTCGCGCTGGGGGACACAAATCAGCCCCAGCATTTT
D: -
length: 16
size: many
J: TRBJ1-5
V: TRBV12-3/TRBV12-4

CDR3: CASRTGSYEQYF
DNA: TGTGCCAGCCGGACGGGATCCTACGAGCAGTACTTC
D: -
length: 12
size: -
J: TRBJ2-7
V: TRBV28

CDR3: CAWSVGSLTNQPQHF
DNA: TGTGCCTGGAGTGTGGGCAGCTTGACCAATCAGCCCCAGCATTTT
D: -
length: 15
size: many
J: TRBJ1-5
V: TRBV30

CDR3: CASSPRGKLSYEQYF
DNA: TGTGCCAGCAGCCCCAGGGGGAAACTCTCCTACGAGCAGTACTTC
D: TRBD1
length: 15
size: many
J: TRBJ2-7
V: TRBV9

CDR3: CASSSAPGNEQFF
DNA: TGCGCCAGCAGCTCGGCCCCAGGGAATGAGCAGTTCTTC
D: -
length: 13
size: -
J: TRBJ2-1
V: TRBV5-1

CDR3: CASSRLAGGQFYEQYF
DNA: TGTGCCAGCAGCAGACTAGCGGGGGGCCAATTCTACGAGCAGTACTTC
D: TRBD2
length: 16
size: many
J: TRBJ2-7
V: TRBV9

CDR3: CASRWGGQETQYF
DNA: TGTGCCAGCAGGTGGGGGGGACAAGAGACCCAGTACTTC
D: TRBD2
length: 13
size: many
J: TRBJ2-5
V: TRBV12-3/TRBV12-4

CDR3: CASSLEGGQTQYF
DNA: TGTGCCAGCAGCTTAGAAGGGGGACAGACCCAGTACTTC
D: -
length: 13
size: many
J: TRBJ2-5
V: TRBV7-9

CDR3: CASSLLSGASTNEKLFF
DNA: TGTGCCAGCAGTTTATTGTCAGGGGCTTCAACTAATGAAAAACTGTTTTTT
D: -
length: 17
size: -
J: TRBJ1-4
V: TRBV27

CDR3: CSARDLTGMVYEQYF
DNA: TGCAGTGCTAGAGATCTGACAGGGATGGTCTACGAGCAGTACTTC
D: TRBD1
length: 15
size: many
J: TRBJ2-7
V: TRBV20-1

CDR3: CASSLALGGAHGYTF
DNA: TGTGCCAGCAGCTTAGCTCTGGGGGGCGCCCATGGCTACACCTTC
D: -
length: 15
size: few
J: TRBJ1-2
V: TRBV7-9

CDR3: CSAAPVGGETQYF
DNA: TGCAGTGCTGCCCCTGTGGGGGGTGAGACCCAGTACTTC
D: -
length: 13
size: -
J: TRBJ2-5
V: TRBV20-1

CDR3: CASSSQDRKNQPQHF
DNA: TGTGCCAGCAGTTCCCAGGACCGAAAGAATCAGCCCCAGCATTTT
D: -
length: 15
size: many
J: TRBJ1-5
V: TRBV28

CDR3: CASGRQNTGDTEAFF
DNA: TGTGCCAGCGGACGACAGAATACAGGGGACACTGAAGCTTTCTTT
D: TRBD1
length: 15
size: many
J: TRBJ1-1
V: TRBV9

CDR3: CASSRPGTGGVEQYF
DNA: TGTGCCAGCAGCCGCCCCGGGACAGGGGGCGTTGAGCAGTACTTC
D: TRBD1
length: 15
size: many
J: TRBJ2-7
V: TRBV3-1

CDR3: CASSDGLAAYEQYF
DNA: TGTGCCAGCAGCGACGGACTAGCGGCCTACGAGCAGTACTTC
D: TRBD2
length: 14
size: -
J: TRBJ2-7
V: TRBV3-1

CDR3: CASSLQGTNTEAFF
DNA: TGTGCCAGCAGTTTACAGGGTACGAACACTGAAGCTTTCTTT
D: -
length: 14
size: medium-sized
J: TRBJ1-1
V: TRBV12-3/TRBV12-4

CDR3: CASSQRGAYYGYTF
DNA: TGTGCCAGCAGCCAACGGGGGGCCTACTATGGCTACACCTTC
D: -
length: 14
size: many
J: TRBJ1-2
V: TRBV3-1

CDR3: CASSTGLETDTQYF
DNA: TGTGCCAGTAGTACGGGACTAGAGACAGATACGCAGTATTTT
D: TRBD2
length: 14
size: many
J: TRBJ2-3
V: TRBV19

CDR3: CASSSTRDRAANYGYTF
DNA: TGTGCCAGCAGCTCAACCAGGGACAGGGCTGCTAACTATGGCTACACCTTC
D: TRBD1
length: 17
size: -
J: TRBJ1-2
V: TRBV11-2

CDR3: CSASLQRHTDTQYF
DNA: TGCAGTGCTAGTTTGCAGCGGCACACAGATACGCAGTATTTT
D: -
length: 14
size: many
J: TRBJ2-3
V: TRBV20-1

CDR3: CATSSRGAYSNQPQHF
DNA: TGTGCCACCAGCAGTCGAGGGGCATATAGCAATCAGCCCCAGCATTTT
D: -
length: 16
size: -
J: TRBJ1-5
V: TRBV15

CDR3: CASSARQGVKLFF
DNA: TGTGCCAGCAGTGCCCGACAGGGGGTAAAACTGTTTTTT
D: TRBD1
length: 13
size: -
J: TRBJ1-4
V: TRBV2